This entry lists 17 T cell receptor beta chains sequenced from one sample in a study of T cell repertoires in cytomegalovirus infection. TCRdb reanalysed the reads using MiXCR and keeps one entry per CDR3 protein. The data contain roughly 500,000 distinct CDR3 sequences, approximately 15% of them seen just once; the ten biggest clones take up 20% to 30%. The sequencing sample was made of CD8+ T cells from PBMCs. The receptors shown here come from a human donor in good health (CMV status not recorded). Some clones in this sample may be carry-over from other donors' samples.

In the case of this clonotype: The germline gene is not matched at one end of the junction; a read error may be the cause. The chain joins TRBV5-6 to TRBJ2-2; D possibly corresponds to TRBD2 (5 bases). CDR3 length: 12 amino acids. Germline loops: CDR1 SGHDT, CDR2 YYEEEE. CDR3 bases: TGTGCCAGCAGGTTGGGGAGCGGGGAGCTGTTTTTT. Translated: CASRLGSGELFF. The variable domain in full, with the rest retrieved from reference TRBV5-6 and TRBJ2-2, is DAGVTQSPTHLIKTRGQQVTLRCSPKSGHDTVSWYQQALGQGPQFIFQYYEEEERQRGNFPDRFSGHQFPNYSSELNVNALLLGDSALYLCASRLGSGELFFGEGSRLTVL.

The chain is built from TRBV9 and TRBJ2-3; D may be TRBD2 (7 bases). Per the germline V gene, CDR1 is SGDLS and CDR2 is YYNGEE. The CDR3 covers 15 residues. The ends were cut back, 0 bases at V and 4 bases at J, with 12 bases in the middle. Written as DNA, the CDR3 is TGTGCCAGCAGCGTAGGAGGCGGGGGCGCAGATACGCAGTATTTT. It specifies CASSVGGGGADTQYF.

This clonotype showed up just a few times. This rearrangement joins TRBV15 to TRBJ1-1; unclear D gene. Germline values: CDR1 LNHNV, CDR2 YYDKDF (reference sequence). V lost 1 base and J lost 2, with 17 bases in between. The CDR3 length is 17 residues. The chain's CDR3 is CATSRGVAQVGNTEAFF. The CDR3 DNA is TGTGCCACCAGCAGAGGAGTAGCGCAGGTGGGAAACACTGAAGCTTTCTTT.

Here the CDR3 reads CASSLNWGQYF. The CDR3 nucleotides read TGTGCCAGCAGCTTAAACTGGGGGCAGTACTTC. The V gene is TRBV7-9, the J gene TRBJ2-7; unclear D gene. This CDR3 region has 11 residues. Trimming shortened V by 2 bases and J by 9 bases, and 8 bases separated the two germline ends. The germline CDR1 and CDR2 sequences are SEHNR and FQNEAQ (reference sequence).

This clonotype was recorded many times. V gene TRBV10-3 combines with J gene TRBJ2-1; 7 nucleotides agree with TRBD2. This CDR3 is 13 amino acids long. J gave up 6 bases and V 4 bases, and 3 bases lay outside the gene matches. Germline V lookup: CDR1 ENHRY, CDR2 SYGVKD. DNA for the CDR3: TGTGCCATCAGTGTCCTAGCGGTCAATGAGCAGTTCTTC. Protein: CAISVLAVNEQFF.

This clonotype occurred a few times. This chain uses TRBV6-1 with TRBJ2-7; 8 nucleotides line up with TRBD1. V was clipped by 3 bases and J by 3 bases; unmatched bases: 7. Germline V lookup: CDR1 MNHNS, CDR2 SASEGT. This CDR3 comprises 15 residues. CDR3 bases: TGTGCCAGCAGTGAGGAGGACAGGGATGTCTACGAGCAGTACTTC. Protein sequence: CASSEEDRDVYEQYF.

There are many counts of this clonotype. This rearrangement joins TRBV28 to TRBJ2-1; D is possibly TRBD2 (6 bases). This CDR3 comprises 17 residues. Germline-derived CDR1 and CDR2 are MDHEN and SYDVKM. V was trimmed by 4 bases and J by 5 bases, leaving 21 bases between them. The CDR3 spells CASSSNPMAGHNNEQFF. The CDR3 DNA follows: TGTGCCAGCAGTTCCAACCCCATGGCGGGGCATAACAATGAGCAGTTCTTC.

This clonotype was recorded at least ten times. V usage is TRBV6-2 or TRBV6-3 and J usage is TRBJ2-7, with 9 bases lining up with TRBD1. Looked up from germline, CDR1 is MNHEY and CDR2 is SVGEGT. The CDR3 sequence is 16 residues long. Trimming removed 5 bases from V and 1 base from J; junction bases left unmatched: 9. DNA for the CDR3: TGTGCCAGCAGTGCGCGACGGGACAGGGCATCCTACGAGCAGTACTTC. Translating it yields CASSARRDRASYEQYF.

This clonotype was detected only a few times. The rearrangement uses TRBV28 and TRBJ1-3; weak D call: TRBD1 (5 bases). The length of the CDR3 is 15 residues. In germline, CDR1 is MDHEN, CDR2 SYDVKM. The germline V and J ends were trimmed by 9 bases and 1 base, with 16 bases remaining between them. The CDR3 nucleotides read TGTGCCAGTGAGTCAGGGACGGATTCTGGAAACACCATATATTTT. This codes for CASESGTDSGNTIYF.

The rearrangement joins TRBV27 to TRBJ1-6, with TRBD1 identical over 7 bases. Germline loops: CDR1 MNHEY, CDR2 SMNVEV (reference sequence). Trimming at V came to 5 bases and at J to 5 bases, leaving 6 bases not matched to a gene. This CDR3 has 15 amino acids. CDR3 nucleotides: TGTGCCAGCAGTCCCCAGGGGGTAAATAATTCACCCCTCCACTTT. It specifies CASSPQGVNNSPLHF.

This clonotype has ten or more counts. V gene TRBV7-9 combines with J gene TRBJ2-2; no clear D gene. Deletions cut 5 bases from V and 5 bases from J, with 12 bases between. Germline V gene data show CDR1 as SEHNR and CDR2 as FQNEAQ (reference sequence). The CDR3 is made up of 14 amino acids. CDR3 sequence reads: CASSPRLATGELFF. The CDR3 DNA sequence: TGTGCCAGCAGCCCCCGACTGGCAACCGGGGAGCTGTTTTTT.

This chain connects TRBV11-2 to TRBJ2-7; D is perhaps TRBD1 or TRBD2 (5 bases each). This CDR3 contains 14 residues. CDR1 is SGHAT and CDR2 is FQNNGV in the germline V gene. The V end lost 4 bases, the J end lost 6 bases, and 16 bases lay between the germline ends. The CDR3 nucleotides read TGTGCCAGCAGCTCTCCCGGGACGGCGAGCGAGCAGTACTTC. It is translated as CASSSPGTASEQYF.

The chain recombines TRBV19 with TRBJ2-1, with a possible D match to TRBD2 (6 bases). Germline V CDR1 and CDR2: LNHDA, SQIVND (reference sequence). This CDR3 has 17 amino acids. V lost 3 bases and J 8 bases, leaving 23 bases between the germline ends. CDR3 in DNA: TGTGCCAGTAGTATCGGCCCCCCGGGACTGGGAGAGGATGAGCAGTTCTTC. It translates to CASSIGPPGLGEDEQFF.

The J gene is TRBJ2-5, the V gene TRBV3-1; TRBD1 agrees at 8 bases. J lost 0 bases, V lost 3 bases, and 9 bases had no gene match. The CDR3 contains 17 residues. CDR1 is LGHDT, CDR2 YNNKEL, per germline (reference sequence). The CDR3 region is CASSHDPGQENQETQYF. The CDR3 coding sequence is TGTGCCAGCAGCCATGATCCGGGACAGGAGAACCAAGAGACCCAGTACTTC.

The chain carries TRBV3-1 and TRBJ2-7; D uncertain. The germline V gene has CDR1 LGHDT and CDR2 YNNKEL (reference sequence). V was trimmed by 0 bases and J by 4 bases, leaving 10 bases between them. The CDR3 totals 14 residues. Here the CDR3 reads CASSQDRRIYEQYF. The CDR3, as DNA: TGTGCCAGCAGCCAAGATAGGCGGATTTACGAGCAGTACTTC.

This clonotype was detected many times. The CDR3 is CASTDRGTEAFF. Written as DNA, the CDR3 is TGTGCCAGCACCGACAGGGGCACTGAAGCTTTCTTT. The genes are TRBV7-2 and TRBJ1-1, with 8 bases identical to TRBD1. This CDR3 is built from 12 residues. The trim removed 7 bases at V and 4 bases at J, leaving 2 bases unmatched. CDR1 is SGHTA, CDR2 FQGNSA, per germline.

This clonotype appeared many times. The genes are TRBV19 and TRBJ1-1; no clear D gene. The germline V gene has CDR1 LNHDA and CDR2 SQIVND (reference sequence). V was trimmed by 3 bases and J by 3 bases, leaving 8 bases between them. The CDR3 has 13 amino acids. CDR3 in DNA: TGTGCCAGTAGTATCCCCTGGGACACTGAAGCTTTCTTT. It translates to CASSIPWDTEAFF.